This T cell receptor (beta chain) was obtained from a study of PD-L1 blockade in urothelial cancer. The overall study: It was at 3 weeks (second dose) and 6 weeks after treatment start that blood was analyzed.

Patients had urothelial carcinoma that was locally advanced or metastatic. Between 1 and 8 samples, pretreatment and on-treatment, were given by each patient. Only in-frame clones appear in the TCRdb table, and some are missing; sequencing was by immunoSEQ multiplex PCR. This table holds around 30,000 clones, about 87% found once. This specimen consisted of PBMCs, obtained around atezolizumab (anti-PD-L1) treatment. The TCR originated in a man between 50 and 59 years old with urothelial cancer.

The CDR3 DNA sequence: TGTGCCAGCAGCTTAAGCCCCCCTAGAGCGGGAGTTTCCCATGAGCAGTTCTTC. It translates to CASSLSPPRAGVSHEQFF. This sequence joins TRBV7-2 and TRBJ2-1; TRBD2 matches at 8 bases. CDR3 length: 18 amino acids. Germline CDR1 reads SGHTA; CDR2 reads FQGNSA. Trimming removed 2 bases from V and 8 bases from J; junction bases left unmatched: 17.